The clone carrying this T cell receptor beta chain was seen only a few times. What it binds is unknown. The data stem from a study of blood T cells in healthy people across ages. Study results and caveats: Because sorting was not performed, PBMCs prevented conclusive naive versus antigen-experienced comparison.

This CDR3 contains 14 residues. V lost 8 bases to trimming and J lost 5 bases; unmatched junction nucleotides: 8. CDR1 SGHTA and CDR2 FQGTGA come from the germline V gene. Primed by a sample-barcoded 5' primer and a J-beta primer mix, a second PCR proceeded for about 7 to 12 cycles. Carrying 12 random nucleotides, a template-switch adaptor labeled each individual cDNA molecule. TCRdb analysed the 5' RACE reads with MiXCR anew, one entry per CDR3 protein. The table shows 780,000 or so distinct CDR3 sequences, with about 55% occurring only once. The chain has TRBV7-3 and TRBJ2-1, with 8 bases matching TRBD2. This TCR derives from a man older than 75 in good health. Sequenced input: blood. This chain's CDR3 is CASSVVAGNNEQFF. Written as DNA, the CDR3 is TGTGCCAGCTCGGTGGTAGCGGGAAACAATGAGCAGTTCTTC.